The rows below give T cell receptor beta chains drawn from one sample of a study of OX40 agonist ivuxolimab in advanced cancers. Sequenced by immunoSEQ multiplex PCR; TCRdb stores in-frame clones only, minus some. Here the sample spans about 27,000 clones, 76% being singletons. The sample here was CD4+ or CD8+ T cells sorted from blood, taken in a trial of the OX40 agonist ivuxolimab. The receptors were sampled from an adult with an advanced solid tumor such as melanoma, head and neck, liver or kidney cancer. Both conserved end residues are trimmed from each CDR3.

V gene,J gene,CDR3 protein
TRBV6-5,TRBJ1-2,ASSYSPTDIYGYT
TRBV14,TRBJ1-1,ASSQDAGFFRLADGTEAF
TRBV10-1,TRBJ2-7,ASSESKGFEQY
TRBV2,TRBJ2-5,ASSEGGVGQETQY
TRBV11-3,TRBJ1-1,ASSLGTGRTEAF
TRBV7-2,TRBJ1-2,ASSLARTGGYGYT
TRBV29-1,TRBJ1-1,SVGGDRRNTEAF
TRBV18,TRBJ1-6,ASSSGTQDSPLH
TRBV30,TRBJ1-1,AWGGSATEAF
TRBV5-5,TRBJ1-1,ASSLTDRGLEAF
TRBV19,TRBJ2-7,ASSEGAISEQY
TRBV14,TRBJ2-5,ASSQVFQGRETQY
TRBV9,TRBJ2-5,ASSPSRQETQY
TRBV11-3,TRBJ2-5,ASSSGPTKTQY
TRBV5-8,TRBJ1-1,ASSLTFGTGNTEAF
TRBV2,TRBJ1-1,ASSEAKVGQGSEAF
TRBV2,TRBJ2-1,AGQGSGGSYNEQF